These T cell receptor beta chains were read from a single sample in a study of cytomegalovirus exposure and HLA in healthy donors. Clones were read by immunoSEQ multiplex PCR, and TCRdb kept only the in-frame ones, dropping some. Altogether 50,000 to 65,000 clones are present, approximately 95% being singletons, with the ten largest covering roughly 6.6%. Sample: PBMCs. The receptors here all came from a woman under 30 in good health and CMV-seropositive. The conserved cysteine and the conserved F or W are not part of the CDR3 here. Each record gives: V gene, J gene, CDR3 protein.

v_gene: TRBV23-1
j_gene: TRBJ2-4
CDR3aa: ARTTKAGGPGIQY

v_gene: TRBV20-1
j_gene: TRBJ1-2
CDR3aa: SGGTEGYT

v_gene: TRBV14
j_gene: TRBJ1-2
CDR3aa: ASSPAGQGRDGYT

v_gene: TRBV6-5
j_gene: TRBJ1-1
CDR3aa: ASSSGQNTEAF

v_gene: TRBV6-1
j_gene: TRBJ2-5
CDR3aa: ATSRPGGPETQY

v_gene: TRBV5-4
j_gene: TRBJ2-3
CDR3aa: ASSRKVGGGTDTQY

v_gene: TRBV7-3
j_gene: TRBJ2-2
CDR3aa: ASSLSRTGGGELF

v_gene: TRBV18
j_gene: TRBJ2-6
CDR3aa: ASSPSGATTGRSGANVLT

v_gene: TRBV6-6
j_gene: TRBJ1-6
CDR3aa: ASTSTRGPVNSPLH

v_gene: TRBV4-1
j_gene: TRBJ2-1
CDR3aa: ASSRPGLAGNEQF

v_gene: TRBV27
j_gene: TRBJ2-1
CDR3aa: ASSSRRAVSYNEQF

v_gene: TRBV27
j_gene: TRBJ2-3
CDR3aa: ASSRDRATDTQY

v_gene: TRBV10-3
j_gene: TRBJ2-1
CDR3aa: AIRREGPYNEQF

v_gene: TRBV20-1
j_gene: TRBJ1-2
CDR3aa: SVGDGYT

v_gene: TRBV29-1
j_gene: TRBJ2-7
CDR3aa: SVETRDYEQY

v_gene: TRBV28
j_gene: TRBJ2-1
CDR3aa: ASSFISGRPYNEQF

v_gene: TRBV5-1
j_gene: TRBJ1-2
CDR3aa: ASRPGAPSYGYT

v_gene: TRBV30
j_gene: TRBJ1-6
CDR3aa: AWRVRAHNSPLH

v_gene: TRBV30
j_gene: TRBJ1-4
CDR3aa: AWSKGANEKLF

v_gene: TRBV30
j_gene: TRBJ1-1
CDR3aa: AWIKPRGRGTEAF

v_gene: TRBV6-5
j_gene: TRBJ1-2
CDR3aa: ASSRYSLPTGGYT

v_gene: TRBV27
j_gene: TRBJ2-7
CDR3aa: ASSLSRQSRNYEQY

v_gene: TRBV6-5
j_gene: TRBJ2-1
CDR3aa: ASSYSTGRVNEQF

v_gene: TRBV28
j_gene: TRBJ2-1
CDR3aa: ASSFRQYNEQF

v_gene: TRBV6-1
j_gene: TRBJ2-7
CDR3aa: ASSPSGYEQY

v_gene: TRBV7-8
j_gene: TRBJ2-5
CDR3aa: ASSLAFAGGGETQY

v_gene: TRBV30
j_gene: TRBJ2-1
CDR3aa: AWTSGGDAAYNEQF